Following are 7 T cell receptor beta chains from one sample sequenced in a study of cytomegalovirus exposure and HLA in healthy donors. Primers included in the PCR were 60 Vbeta and 13 Jbeta primers. Profiling relied on immunoSEQ multiplex PCR, and the TCRdb table lists in-frame clones only, not all of them. The repertoire holds approximately 160,000 clones, with about 77% as singletons. The sequenced sample consisted of PBMCs. These receptors all stem from a male donor in good health and CMV-seropositive.

The chain recombines TRBV2 with TRBJ1-2, with 9 bases lining up with TRBD1. The CDR3 totals 13 residues. Per the germline V gene, CDR1 is SNHLY and CDR2 is FYNNEI. J was trimmed by 7 bases and V by 5 bases; bases with no gene match: 5. CDR3 in DNA: TGTGCCAGCAGTCTTACAGGGGGCTCTGGCTACACCTTC. Protein: CASSLTGGSGYTF.

DNA for the CDR3: TGTGCCACCAGGAGGGCCCCACAGGGGAACTATGGCTACACCTTC. As protein: CATRRAPQGNYGYTF. The chain links TRBV15 to TRBJ1-2; 7 bases map to TRBD1. The CDR3 covers 15 residues. Germline V lookup: CDR1 LNHNV, CDR2 YYDKDF (reference sequence). Trimming at V came to 6 bases and at J to 2 bases, leaving 9 bases not matched to a gene.

The chain is built from TRBV11-3 and TRBJ1-4; TRBD1 is a possible D gene (6 bases). V lost 5 bases to trimming and J lost 8 bases, with 15 bases between them. CDR1 is SGHNT, CDR2 YENEEA, per germline. This CDR3 region has 14 residues. This CDR3 reads CASSQCQGSEKLFF. CDR3 DNA sequence: TGTGCCAGCAGCCAATGCCAGGGGAGCGAAAAACTGTTTTTT.

The rearrangement links TRBV5-5 to TRBJ1-1, with D possibly being TRBD1 (6 bases). The V end lost 4 bases, the J end lost 3 bases, and 13 bases lay between the germline ends. CDR1 and CDR2 (germline): SGHKS, YYEKEE (reference sequence). The CDR3 sequence is 14 residues long. The CDR3 region is CASSHPDRHTEAFF. The CDR3 DNA sequence: TGTGCCAGCAGCCACCCGGACAGACACACTGAAGCTTTCTTT. Using reference TRBV5-5 and TRBJ1-1 for the parts outside the CDR3, the full variable domain is DAGVTQSPTHLIKTRGQQVTLRCSPISGHKSVSWYQQVLGQGPQFIFQYYEKEERGRGNFPDRFSARQFPNYSSELNVNALLLGDSALYLCASSHPDRHTEAFFGQGTRLTVV.

This clone was detected once. The J gene is TRBJ2-2, the V gene TRBV9; possible D gene TRBD1, 5 bases. This CDR3 is 15 amino acids long. V lost 3 bases, J lost 3 bases, and 12 bases lay in between. Germline CDR1 SGDLS, CDR2 YYNGEE. This CDR3 reads CASSGGRADTGELFF. The CDR3 DNA is TGTGCCAGCAGCGGGGGCAGGGCGGACACCGGGGAGCTGTTTTTT.

The chain combines TRBV27 with TRBJ2-3; 7 nucleotides agree with TRBD2. The V gene's germline CDR1 is MNHEY and CDR2 SMNVEV (reference sequence). This CDR3 is built from 17 residues. After removal of 5 bases from V and 6 bases from J, the junction contained 17 bases not matched to a gene. The CDR3 region is CASSKKGLDMGWDTQYF. Written as DNA, the CDR3 is TGTGCCAGCAGTAAAAAAGGACTAGACATGGGGTGGGATACGCAGTATTTT.

V and J are TRBV11-2 and TRBJ1-2; 7 bases align to TRBD1. The CDR3 consists of 12 residues. Germline CDR1 and CDR2: SGHAT and FQNNGV. The J segment lost 8 bases and the V segment lost 5 bases, leaving 5 bases of the junction unmatched. The CDR3 is CASSDLRGGYTF. The CDR3 nucleotides read TGTGCCAGCAGCGACCTCAGGGGGGGCTACACCTTC.